This TCR beta chain was found in a study of CD8+ T cells in alopecia areata. The study's findings and limits: Alopecia totalis/universalis scalp especially showed more expanded CD8+ clones than normal scalp.

To note about this clone: The antigen is not known.

Sequencing used cDNA as its template, made by extracting RNA and reverse transcribing it. Sequenced by immunoSEQ multiplex PCR; TCRdb stores in-frame clones only, minus some. Of around 200,000 clones in the sample, 64% were seen once. Specified treatment: oral pan-JAK inhibitor, 5-10 mg twice daily. CDR3 length equals 12 residues. Germline-derived CDR1 and CDR2 are SQVTM and ANQGSEA. Trimming shortened V by 0 bases and J by 5 bases, and 7 bases separated the two germline ends. This specimen consisted of CD4+ T cells sorted from blood, obtained at week 4, from a patient treated with tofacitinib. J is TRBJ1-1 and V is TRBV29-1; D call uncertain. This receptor was identified in a human donor with alopecia areata. CDR3 region: CSVEELETEAFF. As DNA, the CDR3 is TGCAGCGTTGAAGAGTTGGAGACTGAAGCTTTCTTT.